This T cell receptor beta chain was recorded in a study of CD8+CD57+ T cells in acquired aplastic anemia. The patients chosen for sequencing had shown expansion of CD8+CD57+ cells (detected by flow cytometry). This CDR3 region has 14 residues. Germline loops: CDR1 SGHVS, CDR2 FQNEAQ. As to this clonotype: Its ends do not fully match the called genes, so a read error is possible.

Genomic DNA, the template, was used for profiling of the TCR beta VDJ and CDR3. TCRdb redid the calling of the reads with MiXCR, one entry per CDR3 protein. The table lists around 250,000 distinct CDR3 sequences, 82% of them singletons. The chain employs TRBV7-8 and TRBJ2-5; weak D call: TRBD1 (6 bases). The material sequenced was sorted CD4+, CD8+, or CD8+CD57+ T cells (not recorded which) from PBMCs. The receptor was derived from a human donor with aplastic anemia. The CDR3 nucleotides are TGTGCCACCAGCTTAGGGGGAAAGCACGATACGCAGTACTTC. This codes for CATSLGGKHDTQYF. Supplemented by reference TRBV7-8 and TRBJ2-5, the full variable domain reads GAGVSQSPRYKVAKRGQDVALRCDPISGHVSLFWYQQALGQGPEFLTYFQNEAQLDKSGLPSDRFFAERPEGSVSTLKIQRTQQEDSAVYLCATSLGGKHDTQYFGPGTRLLVL.